This T cell receptor (beta chain) was captured in a study of blood T cell repertoires in COVID-19. The count of this clone is one. Some clones are missing from TCRdb's copy, which holds only in-frame ones; the method was immunoSEQ multiplex PCR. The sample has fewer than 200,000 clones; about 85% are singletons. Deletions cut 0 bases from V and 4 bases from J, with 11 bases between. The CDR3 contains 15 residues. Per germline, CDR1 SGHTS and CDR2 YDEGEE. Sequencing used peripheral blood. The clonotype comes from a woman aged 55-70 years with COVID-19, enrolled during active disease. This chain uses TRBV5-8 with TRBJ1-3, with a tentative D call TRBD1 (6 bases). CDR3 nucleotides: TGTGCCAGCAGCTTGGACGGGGGGCAAGGAAACACCATATATTTT. Translation: CASSLDGGQGNTIYF.